This entry features one T cell receptor beta chain sequence. The data were obtained in a study of blood T cell repertoires in COVID-19. Germline values: CDR1 SGHNT, CDR2 YYREEE (reference sequence). V was pared by 3 bases and J by 0 bases, with 8 bases of the junction left unmatched. CDR3 length: 18 amino acids. Per the study methods: The authors estimated nucleated cell counts from reference gene primer amplification. TCRdb's table, derived via immunoSEQ multiplex PCR, lists solely in-frame clones and lacks some. Clone size and the V and J calls come from that table; the DNA yielded D and trimming. The sample yields about 200,000 clones, 89% seen once.

The clonotype originates from a young woman who had recovered from COVID-19. The sample was PBMCs or T cells enriched from blood (not recorded which). The gene calls are TRBV5-4 and TRBJ1-3; 11 bases match TRBD1. CDR3 nucleotide sequence: TGTGCCAGCAGCTCCGGCCGGGACAGGGGGGCCTCTGGAAACACCATATATTTT. This gives the protein CASSSGRDRGASGNTIYF.